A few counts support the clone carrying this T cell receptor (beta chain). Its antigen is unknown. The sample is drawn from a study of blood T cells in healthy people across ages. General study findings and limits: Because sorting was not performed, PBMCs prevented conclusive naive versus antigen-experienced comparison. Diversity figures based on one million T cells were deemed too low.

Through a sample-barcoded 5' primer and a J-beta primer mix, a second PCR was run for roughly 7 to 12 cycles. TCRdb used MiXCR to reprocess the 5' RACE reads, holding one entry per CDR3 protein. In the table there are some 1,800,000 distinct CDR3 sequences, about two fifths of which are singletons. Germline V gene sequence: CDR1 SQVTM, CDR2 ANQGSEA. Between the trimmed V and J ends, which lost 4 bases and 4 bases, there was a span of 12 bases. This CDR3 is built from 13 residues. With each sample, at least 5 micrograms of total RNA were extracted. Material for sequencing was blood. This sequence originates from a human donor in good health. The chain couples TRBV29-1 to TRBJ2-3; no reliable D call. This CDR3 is CSVGPVRADTQYF. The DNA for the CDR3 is TGCAGCGTTGGCCCGGTTCGAGCAGATACGCAGTATTTT.